This is a list of T cell receptor beta chains from one sample in a study of blood T cells in healthy people across ages. TCRdb fed the 5' RACE reads into MiXCR, producing one record per CDR3 protein. The profile shows 1.5 million to 2 million distinct CDR3 sequences, under 30% of them singletons. The sample comprised blood. The receptors here all came from a woman aged 25-40 years in good health. CDR3s include the opening cysteine and the closing phenylalanine or tryptophan. D genes are given only for firm matches. Rows give clone size only sometimes, using once, few, many, or a class for an expanded clone.

v_call,d_call,j_call,clone_size,cdr3_aa,cdr3_nt
TRBV18,-,TRBJ2-7,-,CASSPQQRRQIREQYF,TGTGCCAGCTCACCCCAGCAGCGTCGACAAATTCGCGAGCAGTACTTC
TRBV7-2,-,TRBJ2-1,few,CASSLTLPYNEQFF,TGTGCCAGCAGCTTAACCCTCCCCTACAATGAGCAGTTCTTC
TRBV5-1,TRBD2,TRBJ2-7,-,CASSFTGLAGIDEQYF,TGCGCCAGCAGCTTTACGGGACTAGCGGGGATCGACGAGCAGTACTTC
TRBV4-3,TRBD1,TRBJ2-1,-,CASSHRTGGSNEQFF,TGCGCCAGCAGCCACAGGACAGGGGGATCCAATGAGCAGTTCTTC
TRBV30,-,TRBJ2-1,-,CAWRKWGGRFFEQFF,TGTGCCTGGAGAAAATGGGGCGGACGATTCTTTGAGCAGTTCTTC
TRBV7-2,-,TRBJ2-1,-,CASSLTGLVGEQFF,TGTGCCAGCAGCTTAACCGGACTGGTCGGTGAGCAGTTCTTC
TRBV28,-,TRBJ2-4,-,CATRIAPLAKNIQYF,TGTGCCACCCGGATCGCTCCCCTAGCCAAAAACATTCAGTACTTC
TRBV6-6,-,TRBJ1-5,many,CASSYSSNQPQHF,TGTGCCAGCAGTTACAGTAGCAATCAGCCCCAGCATTTT
TRBV2,-,TRBJ1-2,-,CASGTLGYTF,TGTGCCAGTGGGACACTTGGCTACACCTTC
TRBV6-6,-,TRBJ2-3,few,CASSYEVGASTDTQYF,TGTGCCAGCAGTTACGAGGTGGGAGCTAGCACAGATACGCAGTATTTT
TRBV5-1,-,TRBJ2-7,-,CASSLASWDEQYF,TGCGCCAGCAGCTTGGCCTCGTGGGACGAGCAGTACTTC
TRBV20-1,-,TRBJ2-3,many,CSASLLGETSTDTQYF,TGCAGTGCTAGTTTACTCGGGGAGACTAGCACAGATACGCAGTATTTT
TRBV4-1,-,TRBJ2-7,few,CASSQDHQGIDEQYF,TGCGCCAGCAGCCAAGATCACCAGGGGATCGACGAGCAGTACTTC